The present entry profiles one T cell receptor (beta chain) with its context. Assignment of participants to cohorts was predicated upon participant-reported clinical history. Resolution of symptoms, clearance, or two negative PCRs was present in recovered Cohort 3 donors. These data belong to a study of blood T cell repertoires in COVID-19. V was cut by 6 bases and J by 2 bases, with 16 bases left in between. Germline CDR1 and CDR2: MNHEY and SMNVEV (reference sequence). This CDR3 is built from 16 residues. Assay: immunoSEQ multiplex PCR; the TCRdb copy retains only in-frame clones and omits some. Of around 300,000 clones in the sample, over 85% were seen once.

The sequencing input was PBMCs or T cells enriched from blood (not recorded which). The J gene is TRBJ1-4, the V gene TRBV27, with a tentative D call TRBD1 (5 bases). The TCR was taken from a woman aged 55-70 years who had recovered from COVID-19. The CDR3 DNA is TGTGCCAGCAGGTGGGCAGGGTTGAACACTAATGAAAAACTGTTTTTT. As protein: CASRWAGLNTNEKLFF.